Below, one TCR beta chain is given with its context. Its specificity is unknown. These data are taken from a study of OX40 agonist ivuxolimab in advanced cancers. Overall study: Two patients with cutaneous melanoma and one with hepatocellular carcinoma, three in total, showed partial responses.

The repertoire was sequenced with immunoSEQ multiplex PCR; TCRdb's copy has only in-frame clones and lacks some. In the table there are approximately 97,000 clones, approximately 87% of which are singletons. Findings and caveats of the study: Among the lowest peripheral clonal expansion occurred in 0.1-3.0 mg/kg partial responders.

Patients with autoimmune history or systemic immunosuppression were excluded. This CDR3 has 14 residues. V was shortened by 0 bases and J by 6 bases, with 13 bases between the two germline ends. Looked up from germline, CDR1 is SGDLS and CDR2 is YYNGEE. The chain joins TRBV9 to TRBJ2-7; tentatively, D is TRBD2 (6 bases). The TCR sequence derives from an adult with an advanced solid tumor such as melanoma, head and neck, liver or kidney cancer. The specimen comprised CD4+ or CD8+ T cells sorted from blood, sampled in a trial of the OX40 agonist ivuxolimab. CDR3 in DNA: TGTGCCAGCAGCGTAGGTACTAGCTCGGGCGAGCAGTACTTC. Translating it yields CASSVGTSSGEQYF.